This TCR beta chain was sequenced during a study of cytomegalovirus exposure and HLA in healthy donors. Notes on the study in general: The study listed roughly 160 cytomegalovirus-associated TCR beta chains. Reported results showed that the classifier diagnosed cytomegalovirus status with high specificity and sensitivity. In the 100 to 150 validation repertoires, just under 95% of cluster scores exceeded 0, per a later analysis.

Of note for this clone: Its matching antigen is unknown.

The assay was immunoSEQ multiplex PCR, and TCRdb's table has in-frame clones only and misses some. The sample lists roughly 150,000 clones, approximately 91% occurring once. CDR3 size: 15 residues. V lost 3 bases to trimming and J lost 4 bases, with 17 bases between them. Germline loops: CDR1 SGDLS, CDR2 YYNGEE. The clonotype originates from a woman between 18 and 29 years old in good health and CMV-seropositive. The chain employs TRBV9 and TRBJ2-7; a possible D gene is TRBD2 (7 bases). Material: PBMCs. CDR3: CASSGPGGGGYEQYF. As DNA, the CDR3 is TGTGCCAGCAGCGGACCTGGGGGGGGCGGGTACGAGCAGTACTTC.